The 26 T cell receptor beta chains in this list originate from one sample, sequenced in a study of beta chain features in type 1 diabetes. TCRB transcripts that were expressed got sequenced, as all of the isolated RNA had been reverse transcribed. Sequencing used immunoSEQ multiplex PCR; TCRdb keeps in-frame clones, though not all of them. The sample yields a few hundred thousand clones, roughly an eighth seen once. The material sequenced was naive CD4+ T cells from blood. The source of these receptors is a man in his late teens or twenties in good health.

This clone was observed a handful of times. The chain recombines TRBV4-3 with TRBJ2-7, with a weak D call TRBD2 (6 bases). The germline V and J ends were trimmed by 0 bases and 2 bases, with 8 bases remaining between them. Germline V lookup: CDR1 LGHNA, CDR2 YSLEER. The CDR3 consists of 14 residues. CDR3 bases: TGCGCCAGCAGCCAAGATGCGGGGCCCTACGAGCAGTACTTC. This gives the protein CASSQDAGPYEQYF.

V and J are TRBV25-1 and TRBJ2-5; no clear D gene. CDR3 length: 13 residues. From germline, CDR1 is MGHDK and CDR2 SYGVNS. V lost 2 bases and J lost 1, with 5 bases in between. CDR3 sequence: CASSEAVQETQYF. The CDR3 nucleotides read TGTGCCAGCAGTGAAGCGGTCCAAGAGACCCAGTACTTC. The complete variable domain, with remaining parts taken from reference TRBV25-1 and TRBJ2-5, reads EADIYQTPRYLVIGTGKKITLECSQTMGHDKMYWYQQDPGMELHLIHYSYGVNSTEKGDLSSESTVSRIRTEHFPLTLESARPSHTSQYLCASSEAVQETQYFGPGTRLLVL.

This clone occurred a few times. This chain joins TRBV5-1 and TRBJ2-5; no clear D gene. Germline-derived CDR1 and CDR2 are SGHRS and YFSETQ. This CDR3 is 14 amino acids long. V was pared by 4 bases and J by 1 base, with 11 bases between. CDR3 sequence (DNA): TGCGCCAGCAGCGTATCAGGAATCCAAGAGACCCAGTACTTC. Translating gives CASSVSGIQETQYF.

This chain uses TRBV6-6 with TRBJ1-6, with 12 bases lining up with TRBD1. The CDR3 has 16 amino acids. From germline, CDR1 is MNHNY and CDR2 SVGAGI (reference sequence). Unmatched junction bases numbered 8, after V lost 5 bases and J lost 9 bases. CDR3 coding DNA: TGTGCCAGCAGTCCGCCGGGACAGGGGGCTCGTTCACCCCTCCACTTT. Amino acid sequence: CASSPPGQGARSPLHF.

This clone came up a few times. This chain joins TRBV11-3 and TRBJ2-3, with 7 bases aligning to TRBD2. This CDR3 has 16 amino acids. J was trimmed by 0 bases and V by 1 base; bases with no gene match: 4. Germline V lookup: CDR1 SGHNT, CDR2 YENEEA. The CDR3 region has the DNA TGTGCCAGCAGCTTAGGCCGGGACTACAGCACAGATACGCAGTATTTT. Encoded protein: CASSLGRDYSTDTQYF.

This clone has just a few counts. The chain is built from TRBV23-1 and TRBJ2-7; 11 bases fit TRBD1. TRBV23-1 is filed as an ORF, its function uncertain. V gave up 3 bases and J gave up 3 bases; unmatched junction bases: 7. CDR3 length: 16 amino acids. The DNA of the CDR3 is TGCGCCAGCAGTCACCACCGAGGGACAGGGGGCTACGAGCAGTACTTC. Translation: CASSHHRGTGGYEQYF.

The table lists this clone with many counts. The chain combines TRBV30 with TRBJ1-6; TRBD1 is a possible D gene (6 bases). This CDR3 has 12 residues. V lost 4 bases and J lost 7, with 8 bases in between. Per the germline V gene, CDR1 is GTSNPN and CDR2 is SVGIG (reference sequence). This CDR3 is CAWNRENSPLHF. DNA of the CDR3: TGTGCCTGGAACAGGGAGAATTCACCCCTCCACTTT.

This clone showed up just once. The chain has TRBV18 and TRBJ2-6; D not certain. The CDR3 runs to 14 residues. Trimming left V 5 bases short and J 1 base short, with 6 bases between. The germline V gene encodes CDR1 KGHSH and CDR2 LQKENI. CDR3 DNA: TGTGCCAGCTCATCAGGTTCTGGGGCCAACGTCCTGACTTTC. It is translated as CASSSGSGANVLTF.

This clone was picked up a small number of times. The chain uses TRBV5-1 and TRBJ1-2; possible D gene TRBD1, 5 bases. V was clipped by 4 bases and J by 1 base, with 17 bases between them. Germline CDR1 reads SGHRS; CDR2 reads YFSETQ. The CDR3 covers 16 residues. The CDR3 loop reads CASSPRGWPNNYGYTF. Here the CDR3 DNA reads TGCGCCAGCAGCCCACGGGGGTGGCCAAATAACTATGGCTACACCTTC.

The rearrangement uses TRBV4-1 and TRBJ1-2; D is possibly TRBD1 (6 bases). This CDR3 spans 17 amino acids. The germline V and J ends were trimmed by 3 bases and 4 bases, with 21 bases remaining between them. Germline CDR1 and CDR2: MGHRA and YSYEKL. This chain's CDR3 is CASSQGIQGDISYGYTF. In nucleotides, the CDR3 is TGCGCCAGCAGCCAGGGGATACAGGGCGACATCTCCTATGGCTACACCTTC.

This clone was seen a few times. The rearrangement links TRBV11-2 to TRBJ2-7; D remains ambiguous. Germline V CDR1 and CDR2: SGHAT, FQNNGV. The CDR3 consists of 14 residues. V was pared by 1 base and J by 2 bases, with 9 bases between. The DNA for the CDR3 is TGTGCCAGCAGCTTAGGCAGGTCCACCTACGAGCAGTACTTC. This encodes CASSLGRSTYEQYF.

To note about this clone: In the same sample, other DNA sequences code for this CDR3. J is TRBJ2-7 and V is TRBV19, with D maybe TRBD2 (5 bases). The germline V gene encodes CDR1 LNHDA and CDR2 SQIVND (reference sequence). The length of the CDR3 is 12 residues. V lost 5 bases to trimming and J lost 3 bases, with 8 bases between them. For the CDR3, the DNA is TGTGCCAGTAGTGCAACTAGCTACGAGCAGTACTTC. It translates to CASSATSYEQYF. The entire variable domain, with the rest obtained from reference TRBV19 and TRBJ2-7, is as follows: DGGITQSPKYLFRKEGQNVTLSCEQNLNHDAMYWYRQDPGQGLRLIYYSQIVNDFQKGDIAEGYSVSREKKESFPLTVTSAQKNPTAFYLCASSATSYEQYFGPGTRLTVT.

This rearrangement joins TRBV7-3 to TRBJ2-5; TRBD2 aligns across 7 bases. This CDR3 has 14 amino acids. Per the germline V gene, CDR1 is SGHTA and CDR2 is FQGTGA. The J segment lost 2 bases and the V segment lost 5 bases, leaving 5 bases of the junction unmatched. The CDR3 sequence is CASSRGGPQETQYF. The CDR3 DNA sequence: TGTGCCAGCAGCCGCGGGGGACCACAAGAGACCCAGTACTTC.

The chain couples TRBV14 to TRBJ2-7; 8 nucleotides agree with TRBD2. CDR3 length: 16 residues. Germline loops: CDR1 SGHDN, CDR2 FVKESK. The J segment lost 0 bases and the V segment lost 1 base, leaving 5 bases of the junction unmatched. In nucleotides, the CDR3 is TGTGCCAGCAGCCAAGTCTACCGGGAGGGCTCCTACGAGCAGTACTTC. Translating gives CASSQVYREGSYEQYF.

V is TRBV6-5 and J is TRBJ1-3; D is unclear. CDR1 MNHEY and CDR2 SVGAGI come from the germline V gene. There are 14 residues in the CDR3. V lost 6 bases to trimming and J lost 0 bases, with 9 bases between them. CDR3 residues: CASSRRSSGNTIYF. CDR3 bases: TGTGCCAGCAGCCGACGGAGCTCTGGAAACACCATATATTTT.

In this sample, this clone turned up a few times. The chain joins TRBV18 to TRBJ2-7, with TRBD2 as a possible D gene (6 bases). V dropped 2 bases and J dropped 7 bases, with 9 bases sitting between them. From germline, CDR1 is KGHSH and CDR2 LQKENI. The CDR3 totals 12 residues. In DNA form, the CDR3 reads TGTGCCAGCTCACCAGTCGCGGGGGAGCAGTACTTC. Amino acids: CASSPVAGEQYF.

The chain combines TRBV4-3 with TRBJ2-1; a weak D match, TRBD1 (6 bases). Looked up from germline, CDR1 is LGHNA and CDR2 is YSLEER. The V end lost 1 base, the J end lost 9 bases, and 16 bases lay between the germline ends. CDR3 length equals 15 residues. CDR3 coding DNA: TGCGCCAGCAGCCAAGCCCTACGCAGGGGCGGTGAGCAGTTCTTC. Translating gives CASSQALRRGGEQFF.

Only a few counts were recorded for this clone. The chain couples TRBV9 to TRBJ2-7, with D perhaps matching TRBD1 (5 bases). Trimming cost V 0 bases and J 3 bases, with 10 bases left between them. CDR3 size: 14 residues. Germline V CDR1 and CDR2: SGDLS, YYNGEE. CDR3 region: CASSVGLTDYEQYF. The CDR3 nucleotides read TGTGCCAGCAGCGTAGGGTTGACAGACTACGAGCAGTACTTC.

The chain couples TRBV9 to TRBJ2-5, with 8 bases that match TRBD2. The CDR3 has 14 residues. Germline lookup yields CDR1 SGDLS and CDR2 YYNGEE. J was trimmed by 6 bases and V by 3 bases; bases with no gene match: 7. CDR3 in DNA: TGTGCCAGCAGCGGGGGACTAGTGGAAAAGACCCAGTACTTC. Translated, it gives CASSGGLVEKTQYF.

V and J are TRBV23-1 and TRBJ1-5; TRBD1 agrees at 10 bases. TRBV23-1 is an open reading frame, and its role is uncertain. The CDR3 has 17 amino acids. V lost 10 bases to trimming and J lost 0 bases; unmatched junction nucleotides: 12. CDR3 in DNA: TGCGCCAAACTCGGGACAGGGGAAATACATAGCAATCAGCCCCAGCATTTT. As protein: CAKLGTGEIHSNQPQHF.

This clone was seen only a few times. The V gene is TRBV5-1, the J gene TRBJ2-3, with 10 bases aligning to TRBD2. This CDR3 comprises 17 residues. The germline CDR1 and CDR2 sequences are SGHRS and YFSETQ. With V trimmed by 0 bases and J by 1 base, 5 bases remained unmatched. The CDR3 region is CASSLEPLAGGTDTQYF. CDR3 in DNA: TGCGCCAGCAGCTTGGAACCTCTAGCGGGGGGCACAGATACGCAGTATTTT.

The V call is TRBV7-2, the J call TRBJ2-2; unclear D gene. Between the trimmed V and J ends, which lost 4 bases and 5 bases, there was a span of 11 bases. The CDR3 is made up of 14 amino acids. Germline CDR1 SGHTA, CDR2 FQGNSA. The CDR3 reads CASSSQTLTGELFF. The CDR3 DNA is TGTGCCAGCAGCTCCCAGACTCTAACCGGGGAGCTGTTTTTT.

V is TRBV9 and J is TRBJ2-7; D is ambiguous. Germline CDR1 and CDR2: SGDLS and YYNGEE. Trimming shortened V by 3 bases and J by 3 bases, and 4 bases separated the two germline ends. This CDR3 is built from 11 residues. DNA for the CDR3: TGTGCCAGCAGCGCAGGCTACGAGCAGTACTTC. This translates into CASSAGYEQYF.

The chain couples TRBV9 to TRBJ2-3; the match to TRBD2 covers 10 bases. CDR3 length: 17 amino acids. Per the germline V gene, CDR1 is SGDLS and CDR2 is YYNGEE. V trimming: 2 bases; J trimming: 5 bases; junction bases outside the gene matches: 11. CDR3 region: CASSVNSWLAGVDTQYF. Here the CDR3 DNA reads TGTGCCAGCAGCGTTAATAGCTGGCTAGCGGGAGTAGATACGCAGTATTTT.

The chain recombines TRBV30 with TRBJ1-2, with a tentative D call TRBD1 (6 bases). The V and J ends lost 5 bases and 1 base respectively, with 11 bases between them. The germline V gene has CDR1 GTSNPN and CDR2 SVGIG (reference sequence). The CDR3 consists of 13 residues. The CDR3 nucleotides are TGTGCCTGGCAGGGGATGGATAACTATGGCTACACCTTC. Translation gives CAWQGMDNYGYTF.

The chain uses TRBV9 and TRBJ1-3; possibly TRBD1 for D (5 bases). The CDR3 is 15 residues long. V was shortened by 7 bases and J by 0 bases, with 14 bases between the two germline ends. Germline V lookup: CDR1 SGDLS, CDR2 YYNGEE. CDR3 protein: CASGGGRLSGNTIYF. Here the CDR3 DNA reads TGTGCCAGCGGGGGGGGACGGCTCTCTGGAAACACCATATATTTT.